This passage covers 2 T cell receptor beta chains from one sample sequenced in a study of blood T cell repertoires in COVID-19. TCRdb's table, derived via immunoSEQ multiplex PCR, lists solely in-frame clones and lacks some. This table has 90,000 to 120,000 clones, roughly 89% appearing once. The sequenced sample consisted of peripheral blood. Receptors were obtained from a human donor in a cohort sampled during active COVID-19.

The J gene is TRBJ2-5, the V gene TRBV5-1, with 8 bases fitting TRBD2. The length of the CDR3 is 15 residues. From germline, CDR1 is SGHRS and CDR2 YFSETQ. CDR3 sequence (DNA): TGCGCTAGTTCGCGCACTAGCGGTAGTGAAGAGACCCAGTACTTC. As protein: CASSRTSGSEETQYF. Filled out from reference TRBV5-1 and TRBJ2-5, the complete variable domain reads KAGVTQTPRYLIKTRGQQVTLSCSPISGHRSVSWYQQTPGQGLQFLFEYFSETQRNKGNFPGRFSGRQFSNSRSEMNVSTLELGDSALYLCASSRTSGSEETQYFGPGTRLLVL.

This clone appeared once. V is TRBV4-2 and J is TRBJ2-1; perhaps TRBD2 as D (5 bases). V was clipped by 3 bases and J by 9 bases, with 15 bases between them. Germline assignment: CDR1 LGHNA and CDR2 YNFKEQ. CDR3 length equals 14 residues. The CDR3 spells CASSQDFSSIEQFF. DNA of the CDR3: TGTGCCAGCAGCCAGGACTTCTCCAGCATTGAGCAGTTCTTC.